A single sample gave rise to the 25 T cell receptor beta chains below, sequenced in a study of T cells in Graves' hyperthyroidism and ophthalmopathy. Template material for amplifying TCR beta CDR3 regions consisted of RNA transcripts. HTBI primers were employed in a first-round RT-PCR of the TCR CDR3. TCRdb called the multiplex PCR reads again in MiXCR, with one record for every CDR3 protein. The repertoire holds some 560,000 distinct CDR3 sequences, with around 16% as singletons. Sequenced: blood. These receptors were taken from a woman in her twenties or thirties with Graves' hyperthyroidism.

J is TRBJ1-5 and V is TRBV7-2; D gene ambiguous. Germline CDR1 and CDR2: SGHTA and FQGNSA. This CDR3 is built from 15 residues. Trimming shortened V by 5 bases and J by 2 bases, and 13 bases separated the two germline ends. CDR3 loop: CASSRGHRGNQPQHF. CDR3 nucleotide sequence: TGTGCCAGCAGCAGAGGGCATAGGGGCAATCAGCCCCAGCATTTT.

This clonotype was picked up many times. The chain carries TRBV11-2 and TRBJ2-2; D is undetermined. CDR3 length: 14 residues. Germline V gene lookup returns CDR1 SGHAT and CDR2 FQNNGV. V was pared by 5 bases and J by 2 bases, with 9 bases between. The CDR3 coding sequence is TGTGCCAGCAGCCCGACAAGCAACACCGGGGAGCTGTTTTTT. Translation: CASSPTSNTGELFF.

V and J are TRBV3-1 and TRBJ2-5; D remains ambiguous. Germline lookup yields CDR1 LGHDT and CDR2 YNNKEL (reference sequence). The CDR3 extends over 15 amino acids. Trimming shortened V by 4 bases and J by 4 bases, and 16 bases separated the two germline ends. The CDR3 coding sequence is TGTGCCAGCAGCCCCGACCCCCCTCGTGGAGAGACCCAGTACTTC. Its protein is CASSPDPPRGETQYF.

This chain connects TRBV24-1 to TRBJ2-2, with D possibly being TRBD1 (5 bases). The CDR3 runs 18 residues. V was cut by 3 bases and J by 5 bases, with 21 bases left in between. CDR1 and CDR2 from the germline V gene are KGHDR and SFDVKD. In DNA, the CDR3 is TGTGCCACCAGTGATGTTGGCGCCACAGGTATGAGGACCGGGGAGCTGTTTTTT. It translates to CATSDVGATGMRTGELFF.

This clonotype has at least ten counts. The V and J genes are TRBV27 and TRBJ2-1; D uncertain. The CDR3 extends over 15 amino acids. Deletions cut 5 bases from V and 6 bases from J, with 17 bases between. Germline CDR1 reads MNHEY; CDR2 reads SMNVEV (reference sequence). The CDR3 DNA reads TGTGCCAGCAGTCTAGAACCCTTACCAGTCAATGAGCAGTTCTTC. It encodes CASSLEPLPVNEQFF.

The table lists this clonotype with many counts. The rearrangement links TRBV7-9 to TRBJ2-1, with 9 positions matching TRBD2. CDR1 and CDR2 (germline): SEHNR, FQNEAQ (reference sequence). The CDR3 is made up of 15 amino acids. Trimming removed 5 bases from V and 6 bases from J; junction bases left unmatched: 8. For the CDR3, the DNA is TGTGCCAGCAGCCCTAGCGGGACCTCTAGCAATGAGCAGTTCTTC. It yields the protein CASSPSGTSSNEQFF.

This clonotype was picked up a small number of times. This chain uses TRBV7-9 with TRBJ2-7, with a weak D call TRBD1 (5 bases). Germline values: CDR1 SEHNR, CDR2 FQNEAQ (reference sequence). V was trimmed by 5 bases and J by 3 bases, leaving 11 bases between them. There are 13 residues in the CDR3. CDR3 in amino acids: CASSPQGHYEQYF. As DNA, the CDR3 is TGTGCCAGCAGCCCCCAGGGTCACTACGAGCAGTACTTC.

The J gene is TRBJ1-6, the V gene TRBV13; tentatively, D is TRBD1 (5 bases). Germline assignment: CDR1 PRHDT and CDR2 FYEKMQ (reference sequence). The V end lost 5 bases, the J end lost 4 bases, and 21 bases lay between the germline ends. This CDR3 comprises 18 residues. The CDR3: CASSLGQGGLNYNSPLHF. As DNA, the CDR3 is TGTGCCAGCAGCCTCGGTCAGGGCGGTCTAAATTATAATTCACCCCTCCACTTT.

This clonotype was observed many times. CDR3 amino acids: CASSFRTSGITYEQYF. The CDR3 region has the DNA TGTGCCAGCAGTTTTCGGACTAGCGGGATCACCTACGAGCAGTACTTC. The V and J genes are TRBV12-3 or TRBV12-4 and TRBJ2-7, with TRBD2 identical over 12 bases. The CDR3 runs 16 residues. V gave up 3 bases and J gave up 2 bases; unmatched junction bases: 5.

This clonotype was detected a few times. The chain has TRBV9 and TRBJ2-1; D may match TRBD1 or TRBD2 (5 bases each). CDR1 and CDR2 from the germline V gene are SGDLS and YYNGEE. The CDR3 loop spans 15 amino acids. V was clipped by 3 bases and J by 4 bases, with 14 bases between them. This CDR3 is CASSGEGTRYNEQFF. DNA for the CDR3: TGTGCCAGCAGCGGCGAGGGGACCCGGTACAATGAGCAGTTCTTC. Full variable domain (missing parts from reference TRBV9 and TRBJ2-1): DSGVTQTPKHLITATGQRVTLRCSPRSGDLSVYWYQQSLDQGLQFLIQYYNGEERAKGNILERFSAQQFPDLHSELNLSSLELGDSALYFCASSGEGTRYNEQFFGPGTRLTVL.

This clonotype has a handful of counts. The chain couples TRBV4-2 to TRBJ2-5; D tentatively fits TRBD1 or TRBD2 (6 bases each). CDR1 and CDR2 from the germline V gene are LGHNA and YNFKEQ. This CDR3 region has 14 residues. V was clipped by 0 bases and J by 5 bases, with 10 bases between them. CDR3 residues: CASSQDGGGETQYF. As DNA, the CDR3 is TGTGCCAGCAGCCAAGATGGAGGGGGTGAGACCCAGTACTTC.

This clonotype turned up a few times. This rearrangement joins TRBV28 to TRBJ1-2; 9 positions match TRBD1. The ends lost 4 bases at V and 3 bases at J; junction bases unmatched: 6. The length of the CDR3 is 15 residues. Looked up from germline, CDR1 is MDHEN and CDR2 is SYDVKM. The CDR3 DNA is TGTGCCAGCAGTTCAGGGACAGGGAATTACTATGGCTACACCTTC. This gives the protein CASSSGTGNYYGYTF.

This chain connects TRBV7-8 to TRBJ2-1; 8 bases agree with TRBD2. Germline V CDR1 and CDR2: SGHVS, FQNEAQ. V lost 3 bases to trimming and J lost 4 bases; unmatched junction nucleotides: 8. The CDR3 has 16 residues. Here the CDR3 DNA reads TGTGCCAGCAGCTTTCGGACTAGCTCCACTTACAATGAGCAGTTCTTC. This gives the protein CASSFRTSSTYNEQFF.

The chain links TRBV7-9 to TRBJ1-4; TRBD1 aligns across 7 bases. Per germline, CDR1 SEHNR and CDR2 FQNEAQ (reference sequence). The CDR3 covers 13 residues. V lost 6 bases, J lost 7 bases, and 5 bases stayed unmatched. The CDR3 coding sequence is TGTGCCAGCAGTCACCGGGACAGTGAAAAACTGTTTTTT. Translated, it gives CASSHRDSEKLFF. Drawing the rest from reference TRBV7-9 and TRBJ1-4, the complete variable domain is DTGVSQNPRHKITKRGQNVTFRCDPISEHNRLYWYRQTLGQGPEFLTYFQNEAQLEKSRLLSDRFSAERPKGSFSTLEIQRTEQGDSAMYLCASSHRDSEKLFFGSGTQLSVL.

V usage is TRBV4-2 and J usage is TRBJ2-1, with 7 nucleotides matching TRBD2. The CDR3 covers 17 residues. J gave up 0 bases and V 4 bases, and 9 bases lay outside the gene matches. The germline CDR1 and CDR2 sequences are LGHNA and YNFKEQ. The CDR3 spells CASSRGRGGSSYNEQFF. In DNA form, the CDR3 reads TGTGCCAGCAGCCGGGGGAGGGGTGGGTCCTCCTACAATGAGCAGTTCTTC.

In the case of this clonotype: A read error may explain this, as a much larger clone is one base away. This chain joins TRBV12-3 or TRBV12-4 and TRBJ2-3; 9 positions agree with TRBD2. The CDR3 extends over 16 amino acids. CDR3 nucleotides: TGTGCCAGCAGTGTGCACGGGACTAGCTTTCCAGATACGAAGTATTTT. The encoded protein is CASSVHGTSFPDTKYF.

The chain carries TRBV6-5 and TRBJ1-2; maybe TRBD1 (5 bases). The CDR3 spans 15 residues. CDR1 and CDR2 from the germline V gene are MNHEY and SVGAGI. With 0 bases removed from V and 7 bases from J, the gap between germline ends came to 15 bases. This chain's CDR3 is CASSYSGRGIGGYTF. CDR3 bases: TGTGCCAGCAGTTACTCGGGGCGGGGTATCGGTGGCTACACCTTC.

This clonotype has ten or more counts. The chain is built from TRBV20-1 and TRBJ2-1; 10 nucleotides agree with TRBD2. The J segment lost 8 bases and the V segment lost 1 base, leaving 14 bases of the junction unmatched. This CDR3 comprises 17 residues. Germline V CDR1 and CDR2: DFQATT, SNEGSKA (reference sequence). This CDR3 reads CSARGSRWASGSYEQFF. The CDR3 region has the DNA TGCAGTGCTAGAGGCTCACGGTGGGCTAGCGGGAGCTATGAGCAGTTCTTC.

Concerning this clonotype: Just one base apart from a much larger clone, this may be a read error. The V and J genes are TRBV2 and TRBJ1-2, with 9 bases fitting TRBD1. This CDR3 has 14 residues. V lost 6 bases and J lost 8; bases outside the gene matches: 10. CDR1 is SNHLY and CDR2 is FYNNEI in the germline V gene. The CDR3 region has the DNA TGTGCCAGCAGCTGGGACAGGGAAGCTGGGGGCTACACCTTC. It specifies CASSWDREAGGYTF.

As regards this clonotype: Given a much more abundant clone one base away, this may be a read error. V gene TRBV5-1 combines with J gene TRBJ2-7, with TRBD2 as a possible D gene (6 bases). The CDR3 runs 13 residues. Germline V CDR1 and CDR2: SGHRS, YFSETQ. The CDR3 protein is CVSSLAWGREQYF. CDR3 in DNA: TGCGTCAGCAGCTTGGCCTGGGGGAGGGAGCAGTACTTC. The variable domain in full, completed from reference TRBV5-1 and TRBJ2-7, reads KAGVTQTPRYLIKTRGQQVTLSCSPISGHRSVSWYQQTPGQGLQFLFEYFSETQRNKGNFPGRFSGRQFSNSRSEMNVSTLELGDSALYLCVSSLAWGREQYFGPGTRLTVT.

This clonotype has a handful of counts. The rearrangement joins TRBV6-1 to TRBJ2-7, with no clear D. Germline V gives CDR1 MNHNS, CDR2 SASEGT. The CDR3 sequence is 11 residues long. The V gene lost 5 bases and the J gene lost 6 bases, with 8 bases spanning the gap. The CDR3 sequence is CASSSQIEQYF. The CDR3 bases are TGTGCCAGCAGTTCGCAGATCGAGCAGTACTTC.

This clonotype was recorded many times. The gene calls are TRBV7-9 and TRBJ2-1; D tentatively fits TRBD1 or TRBD2 (5 bases each). Per the germline V gene, CDR1 is SEHNR and CDR2 is FQNEAQ (reference sequence). V was cut by 5 bases and J by 0 bases, with 14 bases left in between. The CDR3 length is 16 residues. CDR3 nucleotide sequence: TGTGCCAGCAGCCCCACCGGGACCAGCTCCTACAATGAGCAGTTCTTC. Its translation is CASSPTGTSSYNEQFF.

This clonotype occurred many times. This CDR3 is CASSPPSVTANTEAFF. The CDR3, as DNA: TGTGCCAGCTCACCACCTTCCGTGACAGCAAACACTGAAGCTTTCTTT. This sequence joins TRBV18 and TRBJ1-1, with a weak D call TRBD1 (5 bases). CDR3 length: 16 residues. V lost 0 bases and J lost 2, with 13 bases in between. Germline loops: CDR1 KGHSH, CDR2 LQKENI. Variable domain in full (rest from reference TRBV18 and TRBJ1-1): NAGVMQNPRHLVRRRGQEARLRCSPMKGHSHVYWYRQLPEEGLKFMVYLQKENIIDESGMPKERFSAEFPKEGPSILRIQQVVRGDSAAYFCASSPPSVTANTEAFFGQGTRLTVV.

This clonotype was observed many times. This chain connects TRBV6-1 to TRBJ2-7; D is unresolved. V lost 6 bases to trimming and J lost 3 bases, with 15 bases between them. The CDR3 contains 14 residues. Germline CDR1 and CDR2: MNHNS and SASEGT. CDR3 region: CASSRSRGDYEQYF. The DNA for the CDR3 is TGTGCCAGCAGCCGGAGCCGTGGGGACTACGAGCAGTACTTC.

To note about this clonotype: The conserved final phenylalanine or tryptophan is absent from the CDR3, which likely points to a read error. The genes are TRBV27 and TRBJ2-1, with TRBD2 identical over 7 bases. Trimming removed 6 bases from V and 0 bases from J; junction bases left unmatched: 11. The CDR3 is 17 residues long. Germline CDR1 is MNHEY and CDR2 is SMNVEV (reference sequence). In nucleotides, the CDR3 is TGTGCCAGCAGCCCAGCACTAGCGTCCACCTCCTACAATGAGCAGTTCTGC. Its translation is CASSPALASTSYNEQFC.